This T cell receptor (beta chain) was documented in a study of radiation and T cells in renal cell carcinoma. Study conclusions and caveats: In blood, top tumor clones expanded by 2 weeks, shrinking by 4.

Only one count was recorded for this clone. Its antigen remains unidentified. This sample's time point: blood 2 weeks post-SBRT. Treatment given: 15 Gy SBRT to primary tumor, nephrectomy 4 weeks later. Sequenced by immunoSEQ multiplex PCR; TCRdb stores in-frame clones only, minus some. Among 150,000 to 180,000 clones listed, 87% were seen once. The input for sequencing was blood, taken from a patient whose treatment included radiotherapy and nephrectomy. The receptor's source is a woman aged 50 to 60 with renal cell carcinoma.

In nucleotides, the CDR3 is TGCGCCAGCAGCCAAGTTGGCACCGAGGCGTTAAGAGGCTACACCTTC. This translates into CASSQVGTEALRGYTF. J is TRBJ1-2 and V is TRBV4-1; D ambiguous. In germline, CDR1 is MGHRA, CDR2 YSYEKL. The CDR3 runs to 16 residues. V was shortened by 1 base and J by 8 bases, with 20 bases between the two germline ends.